The clone carrying this T cell receptor beta chain was seen a handful of times. Its antigen is not known. Together with a sample-barcoded 5' primer, a J-beta primer mix was included in a second PCR lasting about 7 to 11 cycles. Each single sample gave us at least 2.5 million CDR3-containing paired-end reads. TCRdb reanalysed the 5' RACE reads using MiXCR and keeps one entry per CDR3 protein. Counted here are 650,000 to 1,000,000 distinct CDR3 sequences, less than 60% occurring once; the ten biggest clones make up less than 20%. These data originate in a study of blood T cells in healthy people across ages. The study, taken as a whole, reports: Per million T cells, the diversity of TCR beta decreased roughly linearly as age advanced.

Trimming shortened V by 4 bases and J by 4 bases, and 11 bases separated the two germline ends. CDR3 length: 13 residues. Germline loops: CDR1 LGHNA, CDR2 YNFKEQ. The V gene is TRBV4-2, the J gene TRBJ2-7, with unresolved D. This sequence originates from a man aged 80 or over in good health. Material for sequencing was blood. This CDR3 reads CASSPNDRYEQYF. CDR3 coding DNA: TGTGCCAGCAGCCCAAATGACCGATACGAGCAGTACTTC.